The text below deals with one T cell receptor (beta chain). This entry comes from a study of cytomegalovirus exposure and HLA in healthy donors. Per germline, CDR1 SGHTA and CDR2 FQGTGA. J lost 5 bases, V lost 5 bases, and 9 bases had no gene match. The CDR3 length is 16 residues. Vbeta (60) and Jbeta (13) primers were used in the PCR. Produced via immunoSEQ multiplex PCR; TCRdb's table is partial and in-frame only. The top ten hold roughly 3.6% of the sample, which has approximately 120,000 clones, about three quarters seen once. This TCR derives from a young man in good health and CMV-seronegative. The sequencing input was PBMCs. The V and J genes are TRBV7-3 and TRBJ2-2, with 9 bases identical to TRBD2. CDR3 nucleotides: TGTGCCAGCAGCCCAACCCCTAGCGGGGTAACCGGGGAGCTGTTTTTT. It yields the protein CASSPTPSGVTGELFF.